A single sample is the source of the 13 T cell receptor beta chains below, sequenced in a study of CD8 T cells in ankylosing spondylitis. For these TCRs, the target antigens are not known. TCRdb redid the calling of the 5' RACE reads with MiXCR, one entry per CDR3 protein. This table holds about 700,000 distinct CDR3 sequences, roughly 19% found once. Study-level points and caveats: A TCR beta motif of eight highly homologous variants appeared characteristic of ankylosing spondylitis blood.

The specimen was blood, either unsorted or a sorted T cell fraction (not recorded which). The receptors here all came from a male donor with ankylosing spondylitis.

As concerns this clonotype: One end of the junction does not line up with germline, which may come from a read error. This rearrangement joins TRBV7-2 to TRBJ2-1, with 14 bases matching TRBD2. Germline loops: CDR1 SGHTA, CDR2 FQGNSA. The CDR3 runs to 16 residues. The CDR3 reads CAGSIYGTSGRDEQFF. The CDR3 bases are TGTGCCGGCAGCATCTACGGGACTAGCGGGAGAGATGAGCAGTTCTTC. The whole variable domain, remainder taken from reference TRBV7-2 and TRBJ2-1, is GAGVSQSPSNKVTEKGKDVELRCDPISGHTALYWYRQSLGQGLEFLIYFQGNSAPDKSGLPSDRFSAERTGGSVSTLTIQRTQQEDSAVYLCAGSIYGTSGRDEQFFGPGTRLTVL.

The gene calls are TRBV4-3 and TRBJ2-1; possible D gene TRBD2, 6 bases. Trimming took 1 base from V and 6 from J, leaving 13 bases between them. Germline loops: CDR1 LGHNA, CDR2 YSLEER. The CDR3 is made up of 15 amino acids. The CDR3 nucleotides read TGCGCCAGCAGCCAAGTTCTTACTAGCTCCAATGAGCAGTTCTTC. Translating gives CASSQVLTSSNEQFF.

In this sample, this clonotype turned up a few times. CDR3 coding DNA: TGTGCCAGCAGCGAGACTAGCGGGTTCAACGGGGAGCTGTTTTTT. This translates into CASSETSGFNGELFF. The chain has TRBV25-1 and TRBJ2-2, with 10 bases lining up with TRBD2. The CDR3 runs to 15 residues. After removal of 6 bases from V and 7 bases from J, the junction contained 8 bases not matched to a gene. The germline gives CDR1 MGHDK, CDR2 SYGVNS.

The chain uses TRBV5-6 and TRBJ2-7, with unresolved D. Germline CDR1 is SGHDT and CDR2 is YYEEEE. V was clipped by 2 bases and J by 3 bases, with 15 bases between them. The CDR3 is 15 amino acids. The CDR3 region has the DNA TGTGCCAGCAGCTTAGCTGGTCTTAGTAACTACGAGCAGTACTTC. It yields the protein CASSLAGLSNYEQYF.

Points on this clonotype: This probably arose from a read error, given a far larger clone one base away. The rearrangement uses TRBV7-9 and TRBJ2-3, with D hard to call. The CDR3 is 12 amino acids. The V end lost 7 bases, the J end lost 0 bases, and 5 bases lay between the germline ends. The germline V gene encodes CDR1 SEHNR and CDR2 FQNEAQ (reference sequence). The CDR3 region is CASNPSTDTQYF. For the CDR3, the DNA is TGTGCCAGCAACCCAAGCACAGATACGCAGTATTTT. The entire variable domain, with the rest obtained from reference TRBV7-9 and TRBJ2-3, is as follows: DTGVSQNPRHKITKRGQNVTFRCDPISEHNRLYWYRQTLGQGPEFLTYFQNEAQLEKSRLLSDRFSAERPKGSFSTLEIQRTEQGDSAMYLCASNPSTDTQYFGPGTRLTVL.

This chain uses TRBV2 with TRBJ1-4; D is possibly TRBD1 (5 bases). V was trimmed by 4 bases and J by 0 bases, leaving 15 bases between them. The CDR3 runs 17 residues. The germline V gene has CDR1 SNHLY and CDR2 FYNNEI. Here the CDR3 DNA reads TGTGCCAGCAGTGGGGGCCGATCCTCCGCAACTAATGAAAAACTGTTTTTT. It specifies CASSGGRSSATNEKLFF.

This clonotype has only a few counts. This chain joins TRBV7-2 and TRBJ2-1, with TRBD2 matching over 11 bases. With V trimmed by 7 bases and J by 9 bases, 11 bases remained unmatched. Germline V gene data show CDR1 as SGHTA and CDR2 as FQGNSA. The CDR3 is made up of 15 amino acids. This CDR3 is CASILRGLAGGEQFF. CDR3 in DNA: TGTGCCAGCATCCTGAGGGGTCTAGCGGGAGGTGAGCAGTTCTTC.

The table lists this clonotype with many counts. CDR3 sequence (DNA): TGTGCCAGCAGCCAAGGCTTGGGGGGCGAGCAGTACTTC. It yields the protein CASSQGLGGEQYF. This chain uses TRBV4-2 with TRBJ2-7, with D perhaps matching TRBD2 (6 bases). The CDR3 contains 13 residues. V lost 1 base and J lost 6, with 10 bases in between. CDR1 is LGHNA, CDR2 YNFKEQ, per germline.

The CDR3 DNA is TGTGCCAGCAGCGCAGACTCTAAGGGTGGAAACACCATATATTTT. It yields the protein CASSADSKGGNTIYF. The chain uses TRBV7-9 and TRBJ1-3; no clear D. The CDR3 consists of 15 residues. Trimming took off 5 bases at V and 3 bases at J, with 14 bases between the two ends. CDR1 and CDR2 from the germline V gene are SEHNR and FQNEAQ (reference sequence).

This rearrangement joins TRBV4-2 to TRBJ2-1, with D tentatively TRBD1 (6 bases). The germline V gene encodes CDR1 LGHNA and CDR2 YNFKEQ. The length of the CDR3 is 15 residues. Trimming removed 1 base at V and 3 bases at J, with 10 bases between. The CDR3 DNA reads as TGTGCCAGCAGCCAAGCGACAGGTTTCTACAATGAGCAGTTCTTC. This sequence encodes CASSQATGFYNEQFF.

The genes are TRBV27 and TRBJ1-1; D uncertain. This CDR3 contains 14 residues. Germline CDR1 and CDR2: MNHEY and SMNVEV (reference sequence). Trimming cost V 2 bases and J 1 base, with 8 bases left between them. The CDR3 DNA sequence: TGTGCCAGCAGTTTAGGATTCGGGAACACTGAAGCTTTCTTT. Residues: CASSLGFGNTEAFF.

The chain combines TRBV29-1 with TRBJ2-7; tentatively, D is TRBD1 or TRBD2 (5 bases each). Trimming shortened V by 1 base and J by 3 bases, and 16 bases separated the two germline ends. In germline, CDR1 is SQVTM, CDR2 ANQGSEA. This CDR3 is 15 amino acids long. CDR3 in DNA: TGCAGCGTTGAAGGGGGTGGGACCGATAGCTACGAGCAGTACTTC. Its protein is CSVEGGGTDSYEQYF.

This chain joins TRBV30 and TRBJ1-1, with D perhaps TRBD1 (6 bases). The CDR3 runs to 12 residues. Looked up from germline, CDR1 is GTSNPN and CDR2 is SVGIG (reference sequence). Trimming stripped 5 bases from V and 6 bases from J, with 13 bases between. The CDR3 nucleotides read TGTGCCTGGGATGGGGGCCTAGCTGAAGCTTTCTTT. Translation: CAWDGGLAEAFF.